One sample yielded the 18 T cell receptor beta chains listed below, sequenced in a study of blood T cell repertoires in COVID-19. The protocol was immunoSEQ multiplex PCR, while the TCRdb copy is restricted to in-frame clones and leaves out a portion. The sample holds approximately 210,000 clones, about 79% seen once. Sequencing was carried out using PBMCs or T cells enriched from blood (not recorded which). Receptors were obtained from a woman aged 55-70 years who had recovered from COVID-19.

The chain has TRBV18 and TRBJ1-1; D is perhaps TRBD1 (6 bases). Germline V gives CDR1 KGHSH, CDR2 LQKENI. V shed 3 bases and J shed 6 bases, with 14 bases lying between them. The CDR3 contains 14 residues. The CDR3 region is CASSPQSGAPEAFF. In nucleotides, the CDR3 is TGTGCCAGCTCACCCCAGTCAGGGGCACCTGAAGCTTTCTTT.

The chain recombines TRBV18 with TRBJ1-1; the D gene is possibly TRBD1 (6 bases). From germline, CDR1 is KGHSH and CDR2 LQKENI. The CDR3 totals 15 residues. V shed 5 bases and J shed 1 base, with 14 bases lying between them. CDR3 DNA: TGTGCCAGCTCAGAGACCGGGACAAGGAACACTGAAGCTTTCTTT. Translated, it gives CASSETGTRNTEAFF.

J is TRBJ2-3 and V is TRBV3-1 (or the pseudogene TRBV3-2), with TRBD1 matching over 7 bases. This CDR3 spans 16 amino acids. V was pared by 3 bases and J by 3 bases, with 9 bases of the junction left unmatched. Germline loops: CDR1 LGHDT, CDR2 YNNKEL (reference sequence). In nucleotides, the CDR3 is TGTGCCAGCAGCCATTTCCGACAGGGTTATACAGATACGCAGTATTTT. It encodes CASSHFRQGYTDTQYF.

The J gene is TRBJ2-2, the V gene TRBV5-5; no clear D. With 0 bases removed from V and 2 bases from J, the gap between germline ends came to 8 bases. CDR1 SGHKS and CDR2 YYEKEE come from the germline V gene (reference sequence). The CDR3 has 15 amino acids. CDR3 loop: CASSLVPENTGELFF. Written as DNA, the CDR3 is TGTGCCAGCAGCTTGGTGCCAGAAAACACCGGGGAGCTGTTTTTT. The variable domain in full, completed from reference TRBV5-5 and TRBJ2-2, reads DAGVTQSPTHLIKTRGQQVTLRCSPISGHKSVSWYQQVLGQGPQFIFQYYEKEERGRGNFPDRFSARQFPNYSSELNVNALLLGDSALYLCASSLVPENTGELFFGEGSRLTVL.

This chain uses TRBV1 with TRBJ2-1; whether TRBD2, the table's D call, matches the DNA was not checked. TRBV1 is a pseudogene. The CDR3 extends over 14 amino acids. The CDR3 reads CTSRATAGRNEQFF. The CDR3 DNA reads TGCACCAGCAGGGCAACGGCGGGACGGAATGAGCAGTTCTTC.

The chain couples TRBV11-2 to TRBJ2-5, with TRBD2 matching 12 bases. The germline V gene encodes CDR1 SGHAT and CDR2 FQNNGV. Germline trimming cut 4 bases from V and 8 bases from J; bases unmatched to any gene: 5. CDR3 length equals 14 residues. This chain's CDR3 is CASSSLAGGGTQYF. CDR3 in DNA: TGTGCCAGCAGCTCACTAGCGGGGGGCGGAACCCAGTACTTC.

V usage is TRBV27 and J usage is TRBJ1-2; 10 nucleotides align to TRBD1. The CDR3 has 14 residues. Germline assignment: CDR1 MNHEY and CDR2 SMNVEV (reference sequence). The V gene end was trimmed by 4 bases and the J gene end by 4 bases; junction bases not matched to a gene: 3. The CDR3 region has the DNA TGTGCCAGCAGTTGGGGGACAGGGGCCTATGGCTACACCTTC. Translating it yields CASSWGTGAYGYTF.

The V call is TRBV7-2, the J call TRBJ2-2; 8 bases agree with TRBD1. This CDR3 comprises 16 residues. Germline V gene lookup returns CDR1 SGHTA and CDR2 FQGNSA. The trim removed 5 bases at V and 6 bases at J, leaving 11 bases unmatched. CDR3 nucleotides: TGTGCCAGCAGCCCCAGGACAGGGATCTTTCCCGGGGAGCTGTTTTTT. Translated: CASSPRTGIFPGELFF.

The CDR3 region has the DNA TGCGCCAGCAGCTTGTGGGCGGGAACTGGGGCCAACGTCCTGACTTTC. This translates into CASSLWAGTGANVLTF. The V gene is TRBV5-1, the J gene TRBJ2-6; D perhaps matches TRBD2 (6 bases). This CDR3 contains 16 residues. V lost 1 base, J lost 2 bases, and 10 bases lay in between. Germline V gene data show CDR1 as SGHRS and CDR2 as YFSETQ.

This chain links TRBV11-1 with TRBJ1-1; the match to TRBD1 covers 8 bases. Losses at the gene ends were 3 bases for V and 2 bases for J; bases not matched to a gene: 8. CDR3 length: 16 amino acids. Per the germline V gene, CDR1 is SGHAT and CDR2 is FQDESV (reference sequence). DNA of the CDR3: TGTGCCAGCAGCTTCCCTAGGACAGGGACCAACACTGAAGCTTTCTTT. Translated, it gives CASSFPRTGTNTEAFF. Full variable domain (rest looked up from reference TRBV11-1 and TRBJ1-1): EAEVAQSPRYKITEKSQAVAFWCDPISGHATLYWYRQILGQGPELLVQFQDESVVDDSQLPKDRFSAERLKGVDSTLKIQPAELGDSAMYLCASSFPRTGTNTEAFFGQGTRLTVV.

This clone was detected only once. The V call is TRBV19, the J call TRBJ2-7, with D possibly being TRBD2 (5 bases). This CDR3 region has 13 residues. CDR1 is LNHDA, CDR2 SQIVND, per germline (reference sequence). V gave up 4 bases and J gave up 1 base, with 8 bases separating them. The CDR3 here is CASSTGNSYEQYF. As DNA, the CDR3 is TGTGCCAGTAGTACCGGGAATTCCTACGAGCAGTACTTC.

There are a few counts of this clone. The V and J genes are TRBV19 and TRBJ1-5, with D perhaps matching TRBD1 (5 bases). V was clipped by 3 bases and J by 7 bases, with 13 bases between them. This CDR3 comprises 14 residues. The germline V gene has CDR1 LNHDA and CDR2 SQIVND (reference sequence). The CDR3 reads CASSIGTPQQPQHF. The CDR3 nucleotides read TGTGCCAGTAGTATCGGGACTCCCCAACAGCCCCAGCATTTT.

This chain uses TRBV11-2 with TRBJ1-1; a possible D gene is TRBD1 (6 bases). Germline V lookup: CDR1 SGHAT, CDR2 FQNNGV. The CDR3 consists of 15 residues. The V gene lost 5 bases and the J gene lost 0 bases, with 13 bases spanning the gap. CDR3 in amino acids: CASSRTRGLNTEAFF. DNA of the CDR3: TGTGCCAGCAGCCGTACCAGGGGCCTGAACACTGAAGCTTTCTTT.

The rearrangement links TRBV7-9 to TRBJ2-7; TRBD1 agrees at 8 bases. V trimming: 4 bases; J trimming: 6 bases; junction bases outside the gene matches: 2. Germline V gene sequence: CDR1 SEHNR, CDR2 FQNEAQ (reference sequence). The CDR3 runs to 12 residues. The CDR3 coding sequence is TGTGCCAGCAGCTCAGGGGGCGGCGAGCAGTACTTC. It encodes CASSSGGGEQYF. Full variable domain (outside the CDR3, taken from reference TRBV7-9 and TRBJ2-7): DTGVSQNPRHKITKRGQNVTFRCDPISEHNRLYWYRQTLGQGPEFLTYFQNEAQLEKSRLLSDRFSAERPKGSFSTLEIQRTEQGDSAMYLCASSSGGGEQYFGPGTRLTVT.

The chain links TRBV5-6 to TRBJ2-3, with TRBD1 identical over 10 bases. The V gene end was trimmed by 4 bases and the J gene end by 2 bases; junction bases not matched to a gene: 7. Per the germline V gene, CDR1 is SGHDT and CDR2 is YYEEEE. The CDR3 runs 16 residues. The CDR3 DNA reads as TGTGCCAGCAGCCGGGGACAGGGGAGGCCCACAGATACGCAGTATTTT. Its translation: CASSRGQGRPTDTQYF.

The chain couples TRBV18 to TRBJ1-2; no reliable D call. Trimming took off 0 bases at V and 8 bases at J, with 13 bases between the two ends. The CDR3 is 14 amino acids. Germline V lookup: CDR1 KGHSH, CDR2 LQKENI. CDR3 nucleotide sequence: TGTGCCAGCTCACCACCGAACAGCCAGTGGGGCTACACCTTC. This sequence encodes CASSPPNSQWGYTF.

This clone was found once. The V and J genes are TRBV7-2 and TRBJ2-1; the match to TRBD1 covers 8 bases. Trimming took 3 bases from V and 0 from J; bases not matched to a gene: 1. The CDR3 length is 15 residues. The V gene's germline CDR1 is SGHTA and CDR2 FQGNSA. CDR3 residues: CASSLDRASYNEQFF. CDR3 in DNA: TGTGCCAGCAGCTTGGACAGGGCCTCCTACAATGAGCAGTTCTTC. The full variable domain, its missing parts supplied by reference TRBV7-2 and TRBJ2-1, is GAGVSQSPSNKVTEKGKDVELRCDPISGHTALYWYRQSLGQGLEFLIYFQGNSAPDKSGLPSDRFSAERTGGSVSTLTIQRTQQEDSAVYLCASSLDRASYNEQFFGPGTRLTVL.

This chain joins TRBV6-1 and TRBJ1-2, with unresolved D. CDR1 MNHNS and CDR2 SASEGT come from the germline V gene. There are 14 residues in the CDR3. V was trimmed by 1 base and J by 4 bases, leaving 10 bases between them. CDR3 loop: CASSEGGSAYGYTF. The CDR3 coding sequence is TGTGCCAGCAGTGAAGGAGGGTCGGCCTATGGCTACACCTTC.